The 10 T cell receptor beta chains below were found in one sample sequenced in a study of regulatory T cells in long-lasting Graves disease. Documented time point: newly diagnosed GD, antithyroid drugs for less than 3 months. PBMC RNA was the source of the TCR library. In building TCR beta libraries, iRepertoire HTBI primers were used together with Arm-PCR of CDR3 regions. Using its own MiXCR run on the multiplex PCR reads, TCRdb lists one record per CDR3 protein. The sample lists approximately 360,000 distinct CDR3 sequences; roughly 10% were seen once. The sample was also reused in another study, on T cells in Graves' hyperthyroidism and ophthalmopathy.

The source material was peripheral blood mononuclear cells (PBMCs), sampled at new diagnosis, from a patient treated with antithyroid drugs. These receptors came from a woman aged 18-35 years with Graves disease.

This clonotype was counted many times. The chain has TRBV7-9 and TRBJ2-1; 10 positions match TRBD2. V was clipped by 5 bases and J by 6 bases; unmatched bases: 7. Germline V CDR1 and CDR2: SEHNR, FQNEAQ (reference sequence). This CDR3 is 15 amino acids long. The CDR3 loop is CASSRLAGSGNEQFF. For the CDR3, the DNA is TGTGCCAGCAGCCGACTAGCGGGCTCCGGCAATGAGCAGTTCTTC.

This clonotype was seen at least ten times. The chain couples TRBV12-3 or TRBV12-4 to TRBJ2-3, with D possibly being TRBD2 (5 bases). The CDR3 contains 17 residues. V lost 2 bases and J lost 2, with 17 bases in between. As DNA, the CDR3 is TGTGCCAGCAGTTTAAATCCGTGGGAGCGAGTCACAGATACGCAGTATTTT. It codes for CASSLNPWERVTDTQYF.

The V call is TRBV5-6, the J call TRBJ1-5; D is perhaps TRBD1 (5 bases). This CDR3 spans 15 amino acids. The germline V gene has CDR1 SGHDT and CDR2 YYEEEE. With 1 base removed from V and 1 base from J, the gap between germline ends came to 9 bases. The CDR3 coding sequence is TGTGCCAGCAGCTTGAGGCAGGGAAGCAATCAGCCCCAGCATTTT. Its protein is CASSLRQGSNQPQHF.

This clonotype was detected many times. The chain recombines TRBV2 with TRBJ2-3; TRBD2 matches at 10 bases. J lost 4 bases, V lost 4 bases, and 5 bases had no gene match. Germline V gives CDR1 SNHLY, CDR2 FYNNEI. This CDR3 has 15 residues. The CDR3 protein is CASSALAGAPDTQYF. In nucleotides, the CDR3 is TGTGCCAGCAGTGCCCTAGCGGGAGCTCCAGATACGCAGTATTTT.

Ten or more counts support this clonotype. The chain is built from TRBV14 and TRBJ1-1; D is unresolved. V was cut by 4 bases and J by 1 base, with 13 bases left in between. Germline-derived CDR1 and CDR2 are SGHDN and FVKESK. The CDR3 sequence is 15 residues long. The CDR3 nucleotides read TGTGCCAGCAGCCGGCTAGACGGTTGGAACACTGAAGCTTTCTTT. It encodes CASSRLDGWNTEAFF.

This chain's CDR3 is CASSLRDRGRTGELFF. The CDR3 DNA sequence: TGCGCCAGCAGCTTGAGGGACAGGGGGCGCACCGGGGAGCTGTTTTTT. The genes are TRBV5-1 and TRBJ2-2; TRBD1 matches 12 bases. Germline V lookup: CDR1 SGHRS, CDR2 YFSETQ. The CDR3 runs 16 residues. V trimming: 1 base; J trimming: 4 bases; junction bases outside the gene matches: 2.

There are many counts of this clonotype. CDR3 nucleotides: TGTGCCAGCAGATACACAGCGAACACTGAAGCTTTCTTT. As protein: CASRYTANTEAFF. This chain links TRBV27 with TRBJ1-1; D uncertain. Germline lookup yields CDR1 MNHEY and CDR2 SMNVEV (reference sequence). The CDR3 consists of 13 residues. V gave up 6 bases and J gave up 1 base, with 9 bases separating them.

Of note for this clonotype: A much larger clone lies a single base off, so this may be a read error. The chain employs TRBV9 and TRBJ1-1; no clear D. V was pared by 0 bases and J by 10 bases, with 16 bases between. CDR3 length: 14 residues. Germline V gene data show CDR1 as SGDLS and CDR2 as YYNGEE. CDR3 nucleotides: TGTGCCAGCAGCGTAGGGGGTGGGGTTCGGGTAGCTTTCTTT. It codes for CASSVGGGVRVAFF.

The chain uses TRBV11-2 and TRBJ2-7; no clear D. V was cut by 1 base and J by 2 bases, with 6 bases left in between. CDR1 is SGHAT and CDR2 is FQNNGV in the germline V gene. The CDR3 extends over 13 amino acids. CDR3: CASSLVVTYEQYF. For the CDR3, the DNA is TGTGCCAGCAGCTTAGTAGTAACCTACGAGCAGTACTTC.

This clonotype occurred a few times. The chain carries TRBV29-1 and TRBJ2-1; D is unresolved. The CDR3 spans 13 residues. Germline assignment: CDR1 SQVTM and CDR2 ANQGSEA. The V gene lost 4 bases and the J gene lost 3 bases, with 10 bases spanning the gap. CDR3 DNA: TGCAGCGTTGTCAGACCCAACTACAATGAGCAGTTCTTC. This encodes CSVVRPNYNEQFF.